A single TCR beta chain is shown here with its context. This record belongs to a study of T cells after yellow fever vaccination. There are 14 residues in the CDR3. Germline V CDR1 and CDR2: SGDLS, YYNGEE. With 2 bases clipped from V and 5 bases from J, the junction kept 4 bases outside the gene matches. One entry per CDR3 protein results from TCRdb running MiXCR on the 5' RACE reads. The data hold 400,000 or so distinct CDR3 sequences, with roughly a sixth observed a single time. This specimen was PBMCs, taken before the yellow fever booster vaccination. The sequence was obtained from a man younger than 30 who received the YFV17D yellow fever vaccine. The J gene is TRBJ1-5, the V gene TRBV9, with 7 positions matching TRBD1. CDR3 sequence reads: CASSVDRDYQPQHF. Written as DNA, the CDR3 is TGTGCCAGCAGCGTTGACAGGGACTATCAGCCCCAGCATTTT.